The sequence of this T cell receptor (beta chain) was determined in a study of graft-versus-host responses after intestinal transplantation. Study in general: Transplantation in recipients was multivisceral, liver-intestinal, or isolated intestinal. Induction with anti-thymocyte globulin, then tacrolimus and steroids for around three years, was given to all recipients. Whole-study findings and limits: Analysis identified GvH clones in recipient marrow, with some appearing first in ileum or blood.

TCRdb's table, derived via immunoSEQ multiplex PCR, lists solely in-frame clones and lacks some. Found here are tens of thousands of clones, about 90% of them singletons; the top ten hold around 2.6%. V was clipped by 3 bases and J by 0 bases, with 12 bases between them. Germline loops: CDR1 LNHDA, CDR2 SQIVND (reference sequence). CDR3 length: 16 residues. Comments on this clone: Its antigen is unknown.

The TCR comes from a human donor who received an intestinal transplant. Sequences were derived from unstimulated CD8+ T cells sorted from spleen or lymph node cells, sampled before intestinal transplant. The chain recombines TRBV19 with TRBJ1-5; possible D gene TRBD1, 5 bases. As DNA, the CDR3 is TGTGCCAGTAGTATTCTTTCAGGGCCTAGCAATCAGCCCCAGCATTTT. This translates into CASSILSGPSNQPQHF.